The 14 T cell receptor beta chains below come from one sample, sequenced in a study of OX40 agonist ivuxolimab in advanced cancers. Assay: immunoSEQ multiplex PCR; the TCRdb copy retains only in-frame clones and omits some. The sample consists of about 52,000 clones, 75% to 90% of them appearing once. Sample: CD4+ or CD8+ T cells sorted from blood, taken in a trial of the OX40 agonist ivuxolimab. The receptor set was obtained from an adult with an advanced solid tumor such as melanoma, head and neck, liver or kidney cancer.

The chain couples TRBV9 to TRBJ1-2, with D unresolved. This CDR3 is built from 15 residues. Trimming cost V 0 bases and J 6 bases, with 15 bases left between them. Germline lookup yields CDR1 SGDLS and CDR2 YYNGEE. The CDR3 loop is CASSVGSDGSDGYTF. The CDR3 nucleotides read TGTGCCAGCAGCGTAGGTTCGGATGGGTCGGATGGCTACACCTTC.

This chain joins TRBV7-9 and TRBJ1-1; TRBD1 is a possible D gene (5 bases). The CDR3 loop spans 14 amino acids. V was clipped by 1 base and J by 1 base, with 7 bases between them. CDR1 is SEHNR and CDR2 is FQNEAQ in the germline V gene (reference sequence). The CDR3: CASSLVQGNTEAFF. DNA of the CDR3: TGTGCCAGCAGCTTAGTCCAGGGGAACACTGAAGCTTTCTTT.

This clone was observed a few times. Here the CDR3 reads CASGPNFSYNEQFF. For the CDR3, the DNA is TGTGCTAGTGGACCCAACTTCTCCTACAATGAGCAGTTCTTC. The chain employs TRBV12-5 and TRBJ2-1; D is uncertain. The germline V gene encodes CDR1 LGHNT and CDR2 FRNRAP. The germline V and J ends were trimmed by 6 bases and 0 bases, with 9 bases remaining between them. This CDR3 is built from 14 residues.

The genes are TRBV7-8 and TRBJ2-1; 8 bases agree with TRBD2. V lost 3 bases and J lost 8; bases outside the gene matches: 9. Germline V gene data show CDR1 as SGHVS and CDR2 as FQNEAQ. The CDR3 is 15 amino acids. The chain's CDR3 is CASSFRGGPGDEQFF. CDR3 bases: TGTGCCAGCAGCTTCCGCGGGGGGCCGGGCGATGAGCAGTTCTTC.

The chain recombines TRBV2 with TRBJ2-3, with 11 positions matching TRBD2. The germline CDR1 and CDR2 sequences are SNHLY and FYNNEI. The junction had 4 bases not matched to a gene; V was cut back by 1 base and J by 1 base. The CDR3 runs 17 residues. This CDR3 is CASSEVGLAARTDTQYF. DNA of the CDR3: TGTGCCAGCAGTGAAGTGGGACTAGCGGCTCGCACAGATACGCAGTATTTT.

The chain employs TRBV18 and TRBJ1-1; D not resolved. The length of the CDR3 is 13 residues. CDR1 and CDR2 (germline): KGHSH, LQKENI. Between the trimmed V and J ends, which lost 3 bases and 6 bases, there was a span of 11 bases. The CDR3 here is CASSPDGNPEAFF. The CDR3 DNA follows: TGTGCCAGCTCACCGGACGGTAATCCTGAAGCTTTCTTT.

The gene calls are TRBV5-1 and TRBJ1-2; no clear D. The germline V gene has CDR1 SGHRS and CDR2 YFSETQ. CDR3 length: 13 amino acids. V gave up 2 bases and J gave up 8 bases, with 13 bases separating them. In DNA, the CDR3 is TGCGCCAGCAGCTTTTATGGGAACGAGGGCTACACCTTC. It yields the protein CASSFYGNEGYTF.

This clone was seen more than once but under ten times. The chain links TRBV12-5 to TRBJ2-2, with D uncertain. V lost 3 bases and J lost 0, with 8 bases in between. CDR3 size: 15 residues. Germline loops: CDR1 LGHNT, CDR2 FRNRAP. CDR3: CASGFLVTNTGELFF. The DNA for the CDR3 is TGTGCTAGTGGTTTTTTAGTAACGAACACCGGGGAGCTGTTTTTT.

The gene calls are TRBV29-1 and TRBJ2-2, with D hard to call. The CDR3 is made up of 11 amino acids. The germline gives CDR1 SQVTM, CDR2 ANQGSEA. With 3 bases removed from V and 4 bases from J, the gap between germline ends came to 3 bases. CDR3 DNA sequence: TGCAGCGTTGACTTCACCGGGGAGCTGTTTTTT. It encodes CSVDFTGELFF.

Note on this clone: Other nucleotide sequences in the sample specify the same CDR3. The gene calls are TRBV7-2 and TRBJ1-3, with D maybe TRBD1 (6 bases). CDR1 and CDR2 from the germline V gene are SGHTA and FQGNSA. The CDR3 totals 15 residues. V lost 1 base, J lost 0 bases, and 7 bases lay in between. This CDR3 is CASSLGGGSGNTIYF. The CDR3, as DNA: TGTGCCAGCAGCTTAGGAGGGGGCTCTGGAAACACCATATATTTT.

The chain couples TRBV7-8 to TRBJ1-2; 7 nucleotides agree with TRBD1. The CDR3 runs 18 residues. The ends lost 5 bases at V and 0 bases at J; junction bases unmatched: 15. CDR1 is SGHVS and CDR2 is FQNEAQ in the germline V gene. This chain's CDR3 is CASSRKDREILANYGYTF. The CDR3 region has the DNA TGTGCCAGCAGCCGTAAAGACAGGGAAATTTTAGCTAACTATGGCTACACCTTC. The full variable domain, its missing parts supplied by reference TRBV7-8 and TRBJ1-2, is GAGVSQSPRYKVAKRGQDVALRCDPISGHVSLFWYQQALGQGPEFLTYFQNEAQLDKSGLPSDRFFAERPEGSVSTLKIQRTQQEDSAVYLCASSRKDREILANYGYTFGSGTRLTVV.

The J gene is TRBJ2-5, the V gene TRBV13; D is ambiguous. Trimming took off 4 bases at V and 1 base at J, with 13 bases between the two ends. CDR3 size: 15 residues. Germline V gene data show CDR1 as PRHDT and CDR2 as FYEKMQ (reference sequence). The CDR3 here is CASSSKQRSQETQYF. For the CDR3, the DNA is TGTGCCAGCAGCTCCAAACAGCGATCCCAAGAGACCCAGTACTTC. The complete variable domain, with remaining parts taken from reference TRBV13 and TRBJ2-5, reads AAGVIQSPRHLIKEKRETATLKCYPIPRHDTVYWYQQGPGQDPQFLISFYEKMQSDKGSIPDRFSAQQFSDYHSELNMSSLELGDSALYFCASSSKQRSQETQYFGPGTRLLVL.

V is TRBV5-4 and J is TRBJ1-2; D possibly corresponds to TRBD1 (6 bases). Germline values: CDR1 SGHNT, CDR2 YYREEE (reference sequence). With 0 bases removed from V and 4 bases from J, the gap between germline ends came to 16 bases. The CDR3 spans 16 residues. This CDR3 is CASSLDRAGGSYGYTF. The DNA of the CDR3 is TGTGCCAGCAGCTTGGACAGGGCCGGTGGTAGCTATGGCTACACCTTC. Complete variable domain (other parts from reference TRBV5-4 and TRBJ1-2): ETGVTQSPTHLIKTRGQQVTLRCSSQSGHNTVSWYQQALGQGPQFIFQYYREEENGRGNFPPRFSGLQFPNYSSELNVNALELDDSALYLCASSLDRAGGSYGYTFGSGTRLTVV.

The chain combines TRBV30 with TRBJ2-7; TRBD2 might be the D (6 bases). Trimming pared 5 bases from V and 3 bases from J, leaving 14 bases between. The CDR3 contains 13 residues. Germline V gene data show CDR1 as GTSNPN and CDR2 as SVGIG (reference sequence). CDR3 nucleotide sequence: TGTGCCTGGGATGGGGGGATGGGCTACGAGCAGTACTTC. Its translation is CAWDGGMGYEQYF.